This TCR beta chain is drawn from a study of T cell responses to AZD1222 COVID-19 vaccine. Using immunoSEQ multiplex PCR, the repertoire was profiled, and TCRdb retains in-frame clones only, with some absent. The sample lists roughly 150,000 clones, about 91% seen once, with roughly 3.5% in the top ten. The CDR3 runs to 15 residues. Germline V gene sequence: CDR1 SGDLS, CDR2 YYNGEE. Trimming removed 0 bases from V and 3 bases from J; junction bases left unmatched: 5. The rearrangement joins TRBV9 to TRBJ2-7; 8 bases fit TRBD1. This receptor was identified in an adult in good health. Sample: peripheral blood, taken on day 0 of MenACWY control vaccination. The DNA for the CDR3 is TGTGCCAGCAGCGTAGATATACAGGGGGGCTACGAGCAGTACTTC. Its translation is CASSVDIQGGYEQYF.